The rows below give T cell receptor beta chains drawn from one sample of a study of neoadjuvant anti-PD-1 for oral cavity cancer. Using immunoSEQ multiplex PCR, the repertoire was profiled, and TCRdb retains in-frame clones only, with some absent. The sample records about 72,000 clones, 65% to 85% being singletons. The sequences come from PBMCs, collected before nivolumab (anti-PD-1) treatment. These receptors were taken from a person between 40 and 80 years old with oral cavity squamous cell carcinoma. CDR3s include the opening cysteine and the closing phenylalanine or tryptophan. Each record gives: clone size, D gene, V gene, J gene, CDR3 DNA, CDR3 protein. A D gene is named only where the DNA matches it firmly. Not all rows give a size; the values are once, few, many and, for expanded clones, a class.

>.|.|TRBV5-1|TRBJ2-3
TGCGCCAGCAGCTTGAGTGGTGAGCGGTTGCAATGGGATACGCAGTATTTT
CASSLSGERLQWDTQYF
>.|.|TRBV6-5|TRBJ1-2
TGTGCCAGCAGTTACTTACAGAGAAACTATGGCTACACCTTC
CASSYLQRNYGYTF
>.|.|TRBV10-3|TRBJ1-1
TGTGCCATCAGCAATACAGGGTACGACACTGAAGCTTTCTTT
CAISNTGYDTEAFF
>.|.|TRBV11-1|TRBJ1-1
TGTGCCAGCAGCTTAGCGGGGGACACCTTGGAGACTTTCTTT
CASSLAGDTLETFF
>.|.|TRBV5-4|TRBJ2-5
TGTGCCAGCAGCCCCAGGGGGGGAGAGACCCAGTACTTC
CASSPRGGETQYF
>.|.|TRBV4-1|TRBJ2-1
TGCGCCAGCAGCCAACCCTCAGCTACCTGGCCTGCCTACAATGAGCAGTTCTTC
CASSQPSATWPAYNEQFF
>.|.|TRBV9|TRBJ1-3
TGTGCCAGCAGCCCCTTGAGCGGACCGCTCTCTGGAAACACCATATATTTT
CASSPLSGPLSGNTIYF
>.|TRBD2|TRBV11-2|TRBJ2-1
TGTGCCAGCAGCTTATCTAGGACTAGCGGGACCTACAATGAGCAGTTCTTC
CASSLSRTSGTYNEQFF
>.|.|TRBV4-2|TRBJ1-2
TGTGCCAGCAGCCACACTCGGACACGCTCCTATGGCTACACCTTC
CASSHTRTRSYGYTF
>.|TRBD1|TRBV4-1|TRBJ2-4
TGCGCCAGCAGCCAAGATTATGAAGGGAACAGGGGGATCAACATTCAGTACTTC
CASSQDYEGNRGINIQYF
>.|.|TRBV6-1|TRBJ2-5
TGTGCCAGCACTCCCGGACAGATCCAAGAGACCCAGTACTTC
CASTPGQIQETQYF
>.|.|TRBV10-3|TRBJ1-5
TGTGCCATCAGGGAAAGGGGAGGTCGGCCCCAGCATTTT
CAIRERGGRPQHF
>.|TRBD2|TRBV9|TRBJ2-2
TGTGCCAGCAGCGCCAGGTCTAGCGGGAGTGCCGGGGAGCTGTTTTTT
CASSARSSGSAGELFF
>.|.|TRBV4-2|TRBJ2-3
TGTGCCAGCAGCCAAGGGGGGCGGGACACAGATACGCAGTATTTT
CASSQGGRDTDTQYF
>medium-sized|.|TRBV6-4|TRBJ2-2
TGTGCCAGCAGTGACTCGGATGGGTCCGAGCTGTTTTTT
CASSDSDGSELFF
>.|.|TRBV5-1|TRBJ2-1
TGCGCCAGCAGCCCGGGCTATGGGGGTAGTGAGCAGTTCTTC
CASSPGYGGSEQFF
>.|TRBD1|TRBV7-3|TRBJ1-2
TGTGCCAGCAGCCTGGACAGGGGATACGGCTACACCTTC
CASSLDRGYGYTF
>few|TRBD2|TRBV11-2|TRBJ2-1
TGTGCCAGCAGCTTAACTAGCGGGAATTCCTACAATGAGCAGTTCTTC
CASSLTSGNSYNEQFF
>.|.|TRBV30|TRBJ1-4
TGTGCCTGGAGTTTCCCCCGGGGGCGTGTGGATGAAAAACTGTTTTTT
CAWSFPRGRVDEKLFF
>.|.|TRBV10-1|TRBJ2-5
TGCGCCAGCAGTGCCGGACAAACGGGGGAGACCCAGTACTTC
CASSAGQTGETQYF
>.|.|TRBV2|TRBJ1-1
TGTGCCAGCAGTGAGAGGCAGTTCATGAACACTGAAGCTTTCTTT
CASSERQFMNTEAFF
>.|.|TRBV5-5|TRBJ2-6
TGTGCCACCCGTCTCTCTGGGGCCAACGTCCTGACTTTC
CATRLSGANVLTF
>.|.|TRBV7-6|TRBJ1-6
TGTGCCAGCAGCCCCATTCCCGGGGAATTCAATTCACCCCTCCACTTT
CASSPIPGEFNSPLHF
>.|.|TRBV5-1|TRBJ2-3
TGCGCCAGCAGCTTGGGGGGTATTGGACCAGATACGCAGTATTTT
CASSLGGIGPDTQYF
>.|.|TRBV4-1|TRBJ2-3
TGCGCCAGCAGCCAAGAAGAAACAGATACGCAGTATTTT
CASSQEETDTQYF
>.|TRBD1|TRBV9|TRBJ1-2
TGTGCCAGCAGCTTTCCTTCACAGGGGGCAGGCGGCTATGGCTACACCTTC
CASSFPSQGAGGYGYTF
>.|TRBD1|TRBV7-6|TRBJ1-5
TGTGCCAGCAGCTTAGGGACAGGGGTCTTGGGGCAGCCCCAGCATTTT
CASSLGTGVLGQPQHF
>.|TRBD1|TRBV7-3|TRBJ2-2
TGTGCCAGCAGCTTAGGACAGGGCACCGGGGAGCTGTTTTTT
CASSLGQGTGELFF
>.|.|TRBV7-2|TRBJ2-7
TGTGCCAGCAGCTTAGGCGGGGCGAGCTCCTACGAGCAGTACTTC
CASSLGGASSYEQYF
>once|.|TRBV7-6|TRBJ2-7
TGTGCCAGCAGCTCCCGGATGTTGTCCTACGAGCAGTACTTC
CASSSRMLSYEQYF
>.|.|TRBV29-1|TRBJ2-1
TGCAGCGTTGAAGGAGGTTTAGACAGCGGGCCTTACAATGAGCAGTTCTTC
CSVEGGLDSGPYNEQFF
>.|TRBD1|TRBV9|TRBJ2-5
TGTGCCAGCAGCGGACGGACAGGCATGATGACCCAGTACTTC
CASSGRTGMMTQYF
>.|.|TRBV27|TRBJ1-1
TGTGCCAGCAAAAAGGGTCGCGGTATTATGAACACTGAAGCTTTCTTT
CASKKGRGIMNTEAFF
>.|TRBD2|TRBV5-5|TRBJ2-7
TGTGCCAGCAGCTTGCCGACTAGCGCGTTTACCTACGAGCAGTACTTC
CASSLPTSAFTYEQYF
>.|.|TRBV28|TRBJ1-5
TGTGCCAGCAGGTTGGCAGGGAATTTCGGCAATCAGCCCCAGCATTTT
CASRLAGNFGNQPQHF
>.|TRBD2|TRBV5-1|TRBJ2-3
TGCGCCAGCAGCTTGGCGGGGGGAGAGACAGATACGCAGTATTTT
CASSLAGGETDTQYF
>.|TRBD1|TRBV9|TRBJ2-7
TGTGCCAGCAGCGTAGAGGGGACAGGGGTTGACGAGCAGTACTTC
CASSVEGTGVDEQYF
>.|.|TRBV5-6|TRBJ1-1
TGTGCCAGCAGCTTGGGTGTTTATTTGAGGGGCGTGAACACTGAAGCTTTCTTT
CASSLGVYLRGVNTEAFF
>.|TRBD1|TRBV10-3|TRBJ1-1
TGTGCCCTCCGACAGGGTCAGATGAACACTGAAGCTTTCTTT
CALRQGQMNTEAFF
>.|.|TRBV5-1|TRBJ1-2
TGCGCCAGCAGCTTGGAGGGTTTTGGCTACACCTTC
CASSLEGFGYTF
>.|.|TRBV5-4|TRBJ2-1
TGTGCCAGCAGCTTGGCCTTGACTGGCGAGCAGTTCTTC
CASSLALTGEQFF
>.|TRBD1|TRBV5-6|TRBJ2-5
TGTGCCAGCAGCTCAACCGGGACAGCACAAGAGACCCAGTACTTC
CASSSTGTAQETQYF
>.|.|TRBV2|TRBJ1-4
TGTGCCAGCAGTGAGTTGGAAGGCCCTAATGAAAAACTGTTTTTT
CASSELEGPNEKLFF
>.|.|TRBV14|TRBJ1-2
TGTGCCAGCGGCAGAAATAACTATGGCTACACCTTC
CASGRNNYGYTF
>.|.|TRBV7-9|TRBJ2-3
TGTGCCAGCTCATATTCGTCCAGCACAGATACGCAGTATTTT
CASSYSSSTDTQYF
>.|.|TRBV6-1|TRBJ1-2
TGTGCCAGCACAGGCTCTACCTATGGCTACACCTTC
CASTGSTYGYTF
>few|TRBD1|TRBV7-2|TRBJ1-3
TGTGCCAGCAGCCCTGGACAGGCCAAAAACACCATATATTTT
CASSPGQAKNTIYF
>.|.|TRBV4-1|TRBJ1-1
TGCGCCAGCAGCCAAACGATAACAAGAGGAAACACTGAAGCTTTCTTT
CASSQTITRGNTEAFF
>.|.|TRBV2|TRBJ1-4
TGTGCCAGCAGTGGTGGGGGGAATGAAAAACTGTTTTTT
CASSGGGNEKLFF
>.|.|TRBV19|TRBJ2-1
TGTGCCAGTAGTTTTGGTGGGGGCAAGTACAATGAGCAGTTCTTC
CASSFGGGKYNEQFF
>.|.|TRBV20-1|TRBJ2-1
TGCAGTGCTATGGGCAATGAGCAGTTCTTC
CSAMGNEQFF